These 3 T cell receptor beta chains came from one sample sequenced in a study of blood T cell repertoires in COVID-19. TCRdb's copy holds only in-frame clones and misses some; the assay was immunoSEQ multiplex PCR. The data contain roughly 410,000 clones, about 88% of them singletons. Material for sequencing was peripheral blood. These receptors all stem from a woman aged 40 to 50 with COVID-19, enrolled during active disease.

J is TRBJ1-5 and V is TRBV3-1 (or the pseudogene TRBV3-2), with D uncertain. Germline V gene sequence: CDR1 LGHDT, CDR2 YNNKEL (reference sequence). Trimming stripped 2 bases from V and 3 bases from J, with 8 bases between. The CDR3 sequence is 14 residues long. The CDR3 DNA follows: TGTGCCAGCAGCCAACGGGAAACCAATCAGCCCCAGCATTTT. Translated, it gives CASSQRETNQPQHF.

The chain employs TRBV4-3 and TRBJ1-6; 8 positions agree with TRBD1. Germline V gene lookup returns CDR1 LGHNA and CDR2 YSLEER. Losses at the gene ends were 1 base for V and 8 bases for J; bases not matched to a gene: 4. The length of the CDR3 is 15 residues. The CDR3 loop is CASSQGRDRYSPLHF. In nucleotides, the CDR3 is TGCGCCAGCAGCCAAGGCCGGGACAGGTATTCACCCCTCCACTTT.

The J gene is TRBJ1-1, the V gene TRBV7-9; D unclear. The length of the CDR3 is 13 residues. The V gene's germline CDR1 is SEHNR and CDR2 FQNEAQ (reference sequence). Trimming removed 5 bases at V and 3 bases at J, with 10 bases between. The CDR3 nucleotides read TGTGCCAGCAGCACGCGCCGGGACACTGAAGCTTTCTTT. Its protein is CASSTRRDTEAFF.